The clone carrying this TCR beta chain was recorded at least ten times. Deletions cut 4 bases from V and 0 bases from J, with 4 bases between. The CDR3 loop spans 14 amino acids. Germline V lookup: CDR1 MNHEY, CDR2 SMNVEV (reference sequence). This entry comes from a study of T-cell reconstitution after alpha-beta-depleted transplantation in children. A library of TCRbeta sequences, prepared with unique molecular identifiers, was generated. In TCRdb, the PCR reads were re-called with MiXCR into one record per CDR3 protein. The sample has roughly 220,000 distinct CDR3 sequences, about 12% seen once. The chain employs TRBV27 and TRBJ2-6; no clear D. The TCR was taken from a human donor who donated a stem cell graft to a child with acute lymphoblastic leukemia. The sample consisted of PBMCs from the stem cell graft donor, taken from the stem cell graft. The CDR3: CASSSSSGANVLTF. DNA of the CDR3: TGTGCCAGCAGTTCCTCCTCTGGGGCCAACGTCCTGACTTTC. Filled out from reference TRBV27 and TRBJ2-6, the complete variable domain reads EAQVTQNPRYLITVTGKKLTVTCSQNMNHEYMSWYRQDPGLGLRQIYYSMNVEVTDKGDVPEGYKVSRKEKRNFPLILESPSPNQTSLYFCASSSSSGANVLTFGAGSRLTVL.